This T cell receptor beta chain was sequenced in a study of radiotherapy plus CTLA-4 blockade in lung cancer. General observations from the study: Best predicting response, reportedly, were early blood T cell clone dynamics, with interferon-beta.

Enrolled patients, whose metastatic non-small-cell lung cancer was chemo-refractory, received focal radiation plus CTLA-4 blockade with ipilimumab. Note on this clone: The antigen is not known.

The assay was immunoSEQ multiplex PCR, and TCRdb's table has in-frame clones only and misses some. The table has 50,000 to 65,000 clones, less than 85% seen once. This CDR3 is built from 14 residues. The V end was cut by 2 bases, the J end by 4 bases, with 8 bases between. Germline V CDR1 and CDR2: WNHNN, SYGVQD (reference sequence). This clonotype originated in a human donor with non-small cell lung cancer who had a complete response to radiotherapy plus ipilimumab. Sequenced here: peripheral blood, sampled from a patient treated with radiotherapy plus ipilimumab. This chain links TRBV10-1 with TRBJ2-2; D is possibly TRBD1 (5 bases). CDR3 coding DNA: TGCGCCAGCAGTGAGACAGGAATCACCGGGGAGCTGTTTTTT. Its protein product is CASSETGITGELFF.